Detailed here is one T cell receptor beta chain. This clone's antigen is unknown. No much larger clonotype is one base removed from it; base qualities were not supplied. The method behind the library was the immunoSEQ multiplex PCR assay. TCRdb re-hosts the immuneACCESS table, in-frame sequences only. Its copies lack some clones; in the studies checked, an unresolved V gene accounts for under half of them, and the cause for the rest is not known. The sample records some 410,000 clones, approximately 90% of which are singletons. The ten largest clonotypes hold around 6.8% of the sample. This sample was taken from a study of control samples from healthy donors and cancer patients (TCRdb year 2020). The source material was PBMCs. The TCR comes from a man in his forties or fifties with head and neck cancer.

The DNA is as follows: TGCAGCGTTTTTACAGGGAACACTGAAGCTTTCTTT. Protein translation: CSVFTGNTEAFF. Rearrangement joined TRBV29-1 to TRBJ1-1, with TRBD1 as a weak D call on 5 bases. In the germline V gene, CDR1 corresponds to SQVTM and CDR2 to ANQGSEA. The CDR3 runs 12 residues from the cysteine to the phenylalanine. Just the 36-base CDR3 DNA is kept, in frame starting at base 1. Cut back by 5 bases and 1 base, the V and J ends lie 8 bases apart.